Listed below are T cell receptor beta chains from one sample, sequenced in a study of regulatory T cells in long-lasting Graves disease. From the multiplex PCR reads, TCRdb called clonotypes with MiXCR, one entry per CDR3 protein. The sample has about 430,000 distinct CDR3 sequences, 15% seen once; the top ten hold about 8.3%. These data also formed part of another study, on T cells in Graves' hyperthyroidism and ophthalmopathy.

This sample comprised peripheral blood mononuclear cells (PBMCs), obtained at new diagnosis, from a patient treated with antithyroid drugs. These receptors came from a woman aged 35 to 49 with Graves disease. The CDR3 runs from the conserved cysteine through the conserved F or W. The D gene is left open where the match is weak. For some rows the clone size is stated as once, few or many, or as a class when expanded; others skip it.

v_gene: TRBV6-2/TRBV6-3; abundance: NA; j_gene: TRBJ2-7; d_gene: TRBD2; CDR3aa: CASSYLAGPYEQYF; CDR3nt: TGTGCCAGCAGTTACCTAGCGGGACCCTACGAGCAGTACTTC
v_gene: TRBV7-9; abundance: NA; j_gene: TRBJ1-1; d_gene: TRBD1; CDR3aa: CASSRTGGRVTEAFF; CDR3nt: TGTGCCAGCAGTCGGACAGGGGGCCGAGTCACTGAAGCTTTCTTT
v_gene: TRBV28; abundance: few; j_gene: TRBJ1-5; d_gene: TRBD1; CDR3aa: CASSLYLGGTGDNQPQHF; CDR3nt: TGTGCCAGCAGTTTATACTTAGGCGGGACAGGGGACAATCAGCCCCAGCATTTT
v_gene: TRBV11-2; abundance: many; j_gene: TRBJ2-1; d_gene: TRBD1; CDR3aa: CASSLGRQGSYGNEQFF; CDR3nt: TGTGCCAGCAGCTTAGGAAGACAGGGTTCGTATGGCAATGAGCAGTTCTTC
v_gene: TRBV2; abundance: many; j_gene: TRBJ2-7; d_gene: TRBD2; CDR3aa: CASNVASGSYEQYF; CDR3nt: TGTGCCAGCAATGTAGCTAGCGGGAGCTACGAGCAGTACTTC
v_gene: TRBV7-2; abundance: many; j_gene: TRBJ2-1; d_gene: TRBD2; CDR3aa: CASSREIAGQNEQFF; CDR3nt: TGTGCCAGCAGCCGAGAAATAGCGGGGCAAAATGAGCAGTTCTTC
v_gene: TRBV20-1; abundance: many; j_gene: TRBJ2-1; d_gene: NA; CDR3aa: CSARGGDEQFF; CDR3nt: TGCAGTGCTAGGGGGGGAGACGAGCAGTTCTTC
v_gene: TRBV27; abundance: many; j_gene: TRBJ2-1; d_gene: TRBD2; CDR3aa: CASSFRGRGSHEQFF; CDR3nt: TGTGCCAGCAGTTTTCGAGGGAGGGGTTCACATGAGCAGTTCTTC
v_gene: TRBV7-9; abundance: NA; j_gene: TRBJ1-4; d_gene: NA; CDR3aa: CASSTPGTGPNEKLFF; CDR3nt: TGTGCCAGCAGCACCCCCGGCACAGGACCTAATGAAAAACTGTTTTTT
v_gene: TRBV6-1; abundance: many; j_gene: TRBJ2-7; d_gene: NA; CDR3aa: CASSVAGPRYEQYF; CDR3nt: TGTGCCAGCAGCGTCGCGGGACCCAGGTACGAGCAGTACTTC
v_gene: TRBV11-2; abundance: many; j_gene: TRBJ2-7; d_gene: TRBD2; CDR3aa: CASSRRTSGTYEQYF; CDR3nt: TGTGCCAGCAGCAGACGGACTAGCGGGACCTACGAGCAGTACTTC
v_gene: TRBV15; abundance: many; j_gene: TRBJ2-1; d_gene: NA; CDR3aa: CATSRESRRTYNEQFF; CDR3nt: TGTGCCACCAGCAGAGAAAGCAGGAGAACCTACAATGAGCAGTTCTTC
v_gene: TRBV5-1; abundance: many; j_gene: TRBJ2-7; d_gene: NA; CDR3aa: CASSVDMGPFEQYF; CDR3nt: TGCGCCAGCAGCGTGGACATGGGTCCCTTCGAGCAGTACTTC
v_gene: TRBV5-1; abundance: many; j_gene: TRBJ2-6; d_gene: NA; CDR3aa: CASSLAGDGANVLTF; CDR3nt: TGCGCCAGCAGCTTGGCCGGGGATGGGGCCAACGTCCTGACTTTC
v_gene: TRBV19; abundance: NA; j_gene: TRBJ2-2; d_gene: TRBD2; CDR3aa: CASSRNRREAGELFF; CDR3nt: TGTGCCAGTAGCAGAAACCGGCGGGAGGCCGGGGAGCTGTTTTTT
v_gene: TRBV5-6; abundance: NA; j_gene: TRBJ2-2; d_gene: TRBD1; CDR3aa: CASSYGTGPLFF; CDR3nt: TGTGCCAGCAGCTACGGGACAGGGCCGCTGTTTTTT
v_gene: TRBV19; abundance: many; j_gene: TRBJ2-1; d_gene: TRBD2; CDR3aa: CASRGTSSYNEQFF; CDR3nt: TGTGCCAGTAGGGGGACTAGCTCCTACAATGAGCAGTTCTTC
v_gene: TRBV28; abundance: many; j_gene: TRBJ2-7; d_gene: TRBD1; CDR3aa: CASSFGDRLYEQYF; CDR3nt: TGTGCCAGCAGTTTCGGGGACAGACTCTACGAGCAGTACTTC
v_gene: TRBV7-2; abundance: NA; j_gene: TRBJ2-7; d_gene: NA; CDR3aa: CASSLARSYEQYF; CDR3nt: TGTGCCAGCAGCTTAGCGAGGTCATACGAGCAGTACTTC
v_gene: TRBV6-2/TRBV6-3; abundance: few; j_gene: TRBJ2-1; d_gene: NA; CDR3aa: CASNQDGPYNEQFF; CDR3nt: TGTGCCAGCAACCAGGATGGACCCTACAATGAGCAGTTCTTC
v_gene: TRBV19; abundance: many; j_gene: TRBJ2-1; d_gene: TRBD2; CDR3aa: CASSSGRDNEQFF; CDR3nt: TGTGCCAGCTCTAGCGGGAGGGACAATGAGCAGTTCTTC
v_gene: TRBV28; abundance: many; j_gene: TRBJ2-1; d_gene: NA; CDR3aa: CASSFRTYSYNEQFF; CDR3nt: TGTGCCAGCAGTTTCCGGACGTACTCCTACAATGAGCAGTTCTTC
v_gene: TRBV5-1; abundance: many; j_gene: TRBJ2-3; d_gene: TRBD2; CDR3aa: CASSLDPLAGITDTQYF; CDR3nt: TGCGCCAGCAGCTTGGATCCTCTAGCGGGGATTACAGATACGCAGTATTTT
v_gene: TRBV29-1; abundance: many; j_gene: TRBJ2-3; d_gene: NA; CDR3aa: CSVRRGGIYRTDTQYF; CDR3nt: TGCAGCGTTAGGAGAGGAGGGATTTACCGCACAGATACGCAGTATTTT
v_gene: TRBV28; abundance: many; j_gene: TRBJ1-2; d_gene: TRBD1; CDR3aa: CASSPPDRPYYGYTF; CDR3nt: TGTGCCAGCAGTCCCCCGGACAGGCCTTACTATGGCTACACCTTC
v_gene: TRBV20-1; abundance: many; j_gene: TRBJ2-7; d_gene: TRBD1; CDR3aa: CSARGDPGQGASYEQYF; CDR3nt: TGCAGTGCTAGAGGTGACCCGGGACAGGGAGCTTCCTACGAGCAGTACTTC
v_gene: TRBV7-2; abundance: few; j_gene: TRBJ2-1; d_gene: NA; CDR3aa: CASSPRAGQGPLSYNEQFF; CDR3nt: TGTGCCAGCAGCCCCAGGGCGGGTCAGGGACCCCTTTCGTACAATGAGCAGTTCTTC
v_gene: TRBV27; abundance: NA; j_gene: TRBJ1-1; d_gene: TRBD1; CDR3aa: CASTPDRGSTEAFF; CDR3nt: TGTGCCAGCACCCCAGACAGGGGGAGCACTGAAGCTTTCTTT
v_gene: TRBV7-2; abundance: many; j_gene: TRBJ1-6; d_gene: NA; CDR3aa: CASSPETTDPSSPLHF; CDR3nt: TGTGCCAGCAGCCCAGAAACGACTGACCCTAGTTCACCCCTCCACTTT
v_gene: TRBV7-9; abundance: few; j_gene: TRBJ2-3; d_gene: TRBD2; CDR3aa: CASSSTRTGTSGRIFAYTDTQYF; CDR3nt: TGTGCCAGCAGCTCGACTCGAACCGGGACTAGCGGGAGAATTTTCGCCTACACAGATACGCAGTATTTT
v_gene: TRBV27; abundance: many; j_gene: TRBJ1-1; d_gene: NA; CDR3aa: CASSPRGNTEAFF; CDR3nt: TGTGCCAGCAGTCCCCGGGGGAACACTGAAGCTTTCTTT
v_gene: TRBV29-1; abundance: many; j_gene: TRBJ2-3; d_gene: TRBD2; CDR3aa: CSVPGLAGVTDTQYF; CDR3nt: TGCAGCGTCCCGGGACTAGCGGGAGTAACAGATACGCAGTATTTT
v_gene: TRBV12-3/TRBV12-4; abundance: many; j_gene: TRBJ2-1; d_gene: NA; CDR3aa: CASRGDNNNEQFF; CDR3nt: TGTGCCAGCAGAGGGGACAACAACAATGAGCAGTTCTTC